The 5 T cell receptor beta chains in this list originate from one sample, sequenced in a study of T cells in Graves' hyperthyroidism and ophthalmopathy. Researchers took RNA transcripts and amplified the TCR beta CDR3 regions from them. The HTBI primer set was used in a first-round RT-PCR of the TCR CDR3. MiXCR, applied by TCRdb to the multiplex PCR reads, yields one record per CDR3 protein. The sample records 210,000 or so distinct CDR3 sequences, approximately 17% being singletons. The sample consisted of blood. All receptors come from a man over 45 with Graves' hyperthyroidism.

V usage is TRBV5-1 and J usage is TRBJ2-1; no firm D call. The CDR3 consists of 15 residues. Germline CDR1 reads SGHRS; CDR2 reads YFSETQ. Trimming cost V 6 bases and J 2 bases, with 15 bases left between them. The CDR3 DNA reads TGCGCCAGCACCCCGCCCCGGCAGGCCTACAATGAGCAGTTCTTC. This gives the protein CASTPPRQAYNEQFF. The entire variable domain, with the rest obtained from reference TRBV5-1 and TRBJ2-1, is as follows: KAGVTQTPRYLIKTRGQQVTLSCSPISGHRSVSWYQQTPGQGLQFLFEYFSETQRNKGNFPGRFSGRQFSNSRSEMNVSTLELGDSALYLCASTPPRQAYNEQFFGPGTRLTVL.

This chain links TRBV7-3 with TRBJ1-1, with D unclear. The CDR3 contains 13 residues. Germline V gene sequence: CDR1 SGHTA, CDR2 FQGTGA. V was cut by 2 bases and J by 1 base, with 5 bases left in between. The CDR3 here is CASSLYENTEAFF. CDR3 DNA sequence: TGTGCCAGCAGCTTATACGAGAACACTGAAGCTTTCTTT.

The genes are TRBV30 and TRBJ1-1; 9 bases agree with TRBD1. The J segment lost 4 bases and the V segment lost 5 bases, leaving 11 bases of the junction unmatched. Per germline, CDR1 GTSNPN and CDR2 SVGIG (reference sequence). CDR3 length: 15 residues. The CDR3 loop is CAWGTGRPLGTEAFF. The CDR3 nucleotides are TGTGCCTGGGGGACAGGGCGGCCCTTGGGCACTGAAGCTTTCTTT.

This clonotype was seen at least ten times. This chain uses TRBV15 with TRBJ1-6; D might be TRBD1 (6 bases). This CDR3 region has 15 residues. Trimming cost V 1 base and J 6 bases, with 10 bases left between them. Germline CDR1 and CDR2: LNHNV and YYDKDF (reference sequence). The CDR3: CATSRVDSFNSPLHF. The CDR3 bases are TGTGCCACCAGCAGAGTGGACAGTTTTAATTCACCCCTCCACTTT.

This clonotype has a count of ten or more. This sequence joins TRBV20-1 and TRBJ1-1; D is possibly TRBD1 (5 bases). This CDR3 region has 13 residues. Germline V lookup: CDR1 DFQATT, CDR2 SNEGSKA (reference sequence). V was trimmed by 3 bases and J by 0 bases, leaving 8 bases between them. CDR3 protein: CSARGPMNTEAFF. The CDR3, as DNA: TGCAGTGCTAGGGGGCCCATGAACACTGAAGCTTTCTTT.